Listed below are T cell receptor beta chains from one sample, sequenced in a study of blood T cell repertoires in COVID-19. The table came from immunoSEQ multiplex PCR; TCRdb's copy has only in-frame clones and leaves some out. The sample contains a few hundred thousand clones, roughly nine tenths of which appear only once. Sequencing used PBMCs or T cells enriched from blood (not recorded which). Every receptor here comes from a woman aged 60 to 75 who had recovered from COVID-19. The CDR3 runs from the conserved cysteine through the conserved F or W. Each record gives: D gene, J gene, clone size, V gene, CDR3 protein, CDR3 DNA. The D gene is left open where the match is weak. A clone size is listed for some rows: how often the clone was seen (once, few, many), or a class if it is expanded.

d_call: .; j_call: TRBJ2-3; clone_size: .; v_call: TRBV11-2; cdr3_aa: CASSLVQRGDTQYF; cdr3_nt: TGTGCCAGCAGCTTGGTCCAGCGAGGAGATACGCAGTATTTT
d_call: TRBD1; j_call: TRBJ1-6; clone_size: .; v_call: TRBV30; cdr3_aa: CAWIKKGTGNSPLHF; cdr3_nt: TGTGCCTGGATTAAAAAGGGGACAGGGAATTCACCCCTCCACTTT
d_call: TRBD1; j_call: TRBJ1-5; clone_size: .; v_call: TRBV7-2; cdr3_aa: CASSSDRVGSNQPQHF; cdr3_nt: TGTGCCAGCAGCTCTGACAGGGTGGGAAGCAATCAGCCCCAGCATTTT
d_call: .; j_call: TRBJ1-4; clone_size: once; v_call: TRBV24-1; cdr3_aa: CATSDPGRGKLFF; cdr3_nt: TGTGCCACCAGTGACCCCGGACGGGGGAAACTGTTTTTT
d_call: TRBD1; j_call: TRBJ1-6; clone_size: .; v_call: TRBV6-5; cdr3_aa: CASRPRTGGSPLHF; cdr3_nt: TGTGCCAGCAGACCCAGGACAGGGGGTTCACCCCTCCACTTT
d_call: .; j_call: TRBJ2-7; clone_size: .; v_call: TRBV4-1; cdr3_aa: CASSQGPGSYEQYF; cdr3_nt: TGCGCCAGCAGCCAAGGTCCGGGATCCTACGAGCAGTACTTC
d_call: TRBD1; j_call: TRBJ1-5; clone_size: .; v_call: TRBV27; cdr3_aa: CASSFGDRGQREDQPQHF; cdr3_nt: TGTGCCAGCAGTTTCGGGGACAGGGGGCAGAGGGAGGATCAGCCCCAGCATTTT
d_call: .; j_call: TRBJ2-2; clone_size: .; v_call: TRBV11-3; cdr3_aa: CASRREDTGELFF; cdr3_nt: TGTGCCAGCCGGAGGGAGGACACCGGGGAGCTGTTTTTT
d_call: .; j_call: TRBJ1-5; clone_size: .; v_call: TRBV2; cdr3_aa: CASSGRSRAGNQPQHF; cdr3_nt: TGTGCCAGCAGTGGGAGAAGCAGGGCAGGCAATCAGCCCCAGCATTTT
d_call: .; j_call: TRBJ1-5; clone_size: .; v_call: TRBV19; cdr3_aa: CASSMGEARPQHF; cdr3_nt: TGTGCCAGTAGTATGGGAGAGGCCCGGCCCCAGCATTTT
d_call: .; j_call: TRBJ2-7; clone_size: .; v_call: TRBV3-1/TRBV3-2; cdr3_aa: CASSQMVGPSHEQYF; cdr3_nt: TGTGCCAGCAGCCAAATGGTGGGCCCCTCGCACGAGCAGTACTTC
d_call: .; j_call: TRBJ1-5; clone_size: .; v_call: TRBV5-3; cdr3_aa: CARSLYWPQHF; cdr3_nt: TGTGCCAGAAGCTTGTACTGGCCCCAGCATTTT
d_call: .; j_call: TRBJ1-4; clone_size: .; v_call: TRBV4-2; cdr3_aa: CASSLDRVSSEKLFF; cdr3_nt: TGTGCCAGCAGCCTAGACCGGGTTTCGAGTGAAAAACTGTTTTTT
d_call: .; j_call: TRBJ1-6; clone_size: .; v_call: TRBV10-3; cdr3_aa: CAISATVSNSPLHF; cdr3_nt: TGTGCCATCAGTGCGACTGTTAGTAATTCACCCCTCCACTTT
d_call: TRBD1; j_call: TRBJ1-3; clone_size: .; v_call: TRBV19; cdr3_aa: CASSIPGGSGNTIYF; cdr3_nt: TGTGCCAGTAGTATTCCAGGGGGCTCTGGAAACACCATATATTTT
d_call: TRBD1; j_call: TRBJ1-2; clone_size: .; v_call: TRBV9; cdr3_aa: CASSPVQGAYGYTF; cdr3_nt: TGTGCCAGCAGCCCCGTGCAGGGGGCGTATGGCTACACCTTC
d_call: TRBD1; j_call: TRBJ2-2; clone_size: .; v_call: TRBV7-2; cdr3_aa: CASSRGTGNTGELFF; cdr3_nt: TGTGCCAGCAGCCGCGGGACAGGGAACACCGGGGAGCTGTTTTTT